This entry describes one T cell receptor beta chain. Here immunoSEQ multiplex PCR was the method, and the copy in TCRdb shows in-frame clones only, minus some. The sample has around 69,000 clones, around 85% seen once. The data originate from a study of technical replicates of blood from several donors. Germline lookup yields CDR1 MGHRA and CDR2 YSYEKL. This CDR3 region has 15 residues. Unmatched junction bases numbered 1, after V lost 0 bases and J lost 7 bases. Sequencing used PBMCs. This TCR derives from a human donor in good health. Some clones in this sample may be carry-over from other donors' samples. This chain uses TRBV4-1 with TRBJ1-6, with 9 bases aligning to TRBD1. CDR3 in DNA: TGCGCCAGCAGCCAAGAGGGACAGGGAAATTCACCCCTCCACTTT. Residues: CASSQEGQGNSPLHF.